This T cell receptor beta chain was identified in a study of blood T cell repertoires in COVID-19. Sequencing used immunoSEQ multiplex PCR; TCRdb keeps in-frame clones, though not all of them. Of around 150,000 clones in the sample, roughly nine tenths are singletons; the top ten hold about 4.1%. The specimen sequenced was peripheral blood. The origin of this receptor is a woman in her sixties with active or convalescent COVID-19.

The CDR3 coding sequence is TGTGCCAGCAGCTCGTTAGCCGTCGCCTACGAGCAGTACTTC. Its translation: CASSSLAVAYEQYF. The chain joins TRBV11-2 to TRBJ2-7; D is undetermined. This CDR3 is 14 amino acids long. In germline, CDR1 is SGHAT, CDR2 FQNNGV. V dropped 4 bases and J dropped 2 bases, with 12 bases sitting between them.